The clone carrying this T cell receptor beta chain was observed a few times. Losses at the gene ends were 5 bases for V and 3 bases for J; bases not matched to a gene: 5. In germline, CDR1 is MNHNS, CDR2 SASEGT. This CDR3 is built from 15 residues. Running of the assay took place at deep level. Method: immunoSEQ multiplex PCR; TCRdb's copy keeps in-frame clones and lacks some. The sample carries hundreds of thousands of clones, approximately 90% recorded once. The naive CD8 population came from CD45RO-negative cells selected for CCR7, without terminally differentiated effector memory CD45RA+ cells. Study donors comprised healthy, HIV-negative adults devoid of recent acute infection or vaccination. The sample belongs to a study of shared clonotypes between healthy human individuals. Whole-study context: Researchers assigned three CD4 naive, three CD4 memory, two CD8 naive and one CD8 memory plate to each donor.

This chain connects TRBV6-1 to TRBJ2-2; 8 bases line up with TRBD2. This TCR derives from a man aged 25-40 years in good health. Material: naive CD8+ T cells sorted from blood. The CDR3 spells CASSPSGSDTGELFF. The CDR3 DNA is TGTGCCAGCAGTCCAAGCGGGAGTGACACCGGGGAGCTGTTTTTT.